This TCR beta chain stems from a study of T cell responses to AZD1222 COVID-19 vaccine. Study conclusions and caveats: At 160-218 and 743-854, vaccine-associated CD4 TCRs were dominant, and they spanned spike.

Doses given second, at about 4 or about 12 weeks, were pooled. Of note for this clone: The antigen is undetermined.

Per the germline V gene, CDR1 is SGHTA and CDR2 is FQGTGA. V was shortened by 0 bases and J by 5 bases, with 16 bases between the two germline ends. The CDR3 contains 16 residues. Clones were read by immunoSEQ multiplex PCR, and TCRdb kept only the in-frame ones, dropping some. Counted here are some 180,000 clones, approximately 94% occurring once; the ten biggest clones make up roughly 1.5%. This specimen was peripheral blood, taken 28 days after the second AZD1222 dose. The V gene is TRBV7-3, the J gene TRBJ2-5, with D perhaps matching TRBD2 (7 bases). This receptor was obtained from an adult who received the AZD1222 COVID-19 vaccine. Written as DNA, the CDR3 is TGTGCCAGCAGCTTAACGGGGGGGCCGGCGTTCGAGACCCAGTACTTC. Translation: CASSLTGGPAFETQYF.